This T cell receptor beta chain came from a study of radiotherapy plus CTLA-4 blockade in lung cancer. Study context: Among patients, under 20% showed objective responses, and around 30% had disease control. General study points: Early blood T cell clone dynamics, with interferon-beta, were reported to best predict response. Radiotherapy was combined with ipilimumab, and tumor-derived TCR clones then expanded in blood.

TCRdb keeps only in-frame clones here, not all; method: immunoSEQ multiplex PCR. The sample has some 70,000 clones; less than 80% are singletons. Focal radiation with ipilimumab CTLA-4 blockade was given to patients with chemo-refractory metastatic non-small-cell lung cancer. This clone has only one observation. Its antigen remains unknown. This material consisted of peripheral blood, taken from a patient treated with radiotherapy plus ipilimumab. The receptor's source is a human donor with non-small cell lung cancer who had a complete response to radiotherapy plus ipilimumab.

This CDR3 reads CASSQMGVSSGNTIYF. CDR3 DNA: TGTGCCAGCTCACAAATGGGTGTAAGCTCTGGAAACACCATATATTTT. The chain joins TRBV18 to TRBJ1-3; D not certain. There are 16 residues in the CDR3. Germline CDR1 KGHSH, CDR2 LQKENI. Trimming left V 4 bases short and J 0 bases short, with 13 bases between.